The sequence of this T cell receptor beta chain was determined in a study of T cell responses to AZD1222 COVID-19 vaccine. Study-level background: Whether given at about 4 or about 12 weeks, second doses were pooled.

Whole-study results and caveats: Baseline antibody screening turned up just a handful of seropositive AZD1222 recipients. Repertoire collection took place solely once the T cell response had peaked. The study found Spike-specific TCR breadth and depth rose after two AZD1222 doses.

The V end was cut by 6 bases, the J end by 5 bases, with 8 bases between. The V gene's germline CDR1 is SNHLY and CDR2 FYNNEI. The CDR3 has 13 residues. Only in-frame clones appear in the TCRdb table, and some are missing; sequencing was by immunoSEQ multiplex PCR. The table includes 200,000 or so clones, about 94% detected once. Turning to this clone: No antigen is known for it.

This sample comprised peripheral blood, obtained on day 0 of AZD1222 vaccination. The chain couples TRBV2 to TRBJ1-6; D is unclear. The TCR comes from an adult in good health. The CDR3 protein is CASRVHNNSPLHF. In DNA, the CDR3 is TGTGCCAGCAGGGTCCACAATAATTCACCCCTCCACTTT.